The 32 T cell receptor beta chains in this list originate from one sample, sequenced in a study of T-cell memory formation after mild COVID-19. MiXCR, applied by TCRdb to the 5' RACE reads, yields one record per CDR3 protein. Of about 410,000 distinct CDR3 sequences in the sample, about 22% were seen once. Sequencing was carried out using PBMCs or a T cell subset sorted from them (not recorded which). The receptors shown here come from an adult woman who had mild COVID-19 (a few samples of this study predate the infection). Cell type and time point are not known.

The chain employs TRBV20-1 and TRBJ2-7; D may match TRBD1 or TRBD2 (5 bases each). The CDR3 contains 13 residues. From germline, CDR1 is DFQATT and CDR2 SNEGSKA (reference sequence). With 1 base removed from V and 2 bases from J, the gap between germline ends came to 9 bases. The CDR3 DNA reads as TGCAGTGCTAGAGCGGGGACCGCCTACGAGCAGTACTTC. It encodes CSARAGTAYEQYF.

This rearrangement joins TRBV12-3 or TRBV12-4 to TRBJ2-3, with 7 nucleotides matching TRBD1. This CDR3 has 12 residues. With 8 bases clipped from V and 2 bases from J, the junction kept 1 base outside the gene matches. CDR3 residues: CASGTVTDTQYF. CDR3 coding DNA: TGTGCCAGCGGGACAGTCACAGATACGCAGTATTTT.

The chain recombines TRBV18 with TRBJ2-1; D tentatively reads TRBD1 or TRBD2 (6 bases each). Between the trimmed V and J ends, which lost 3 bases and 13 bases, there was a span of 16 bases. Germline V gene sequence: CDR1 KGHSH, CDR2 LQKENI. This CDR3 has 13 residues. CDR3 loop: CASSPIQGGIQFF. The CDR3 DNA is TGTGCCAGCTCACCCATACAAGGGGGGATCCAGTTCTTC. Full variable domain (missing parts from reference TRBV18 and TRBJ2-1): NAGVMQNPRHLVRRRGQEARLRCSPMKGHSHVYWYRQLPEEGLKFMVYLQKENIIDESGMPKERFSAEFPKEGPSILRIQQVVRGDSAAYFCASSPIQGGIQFFGPGTRLTVL.

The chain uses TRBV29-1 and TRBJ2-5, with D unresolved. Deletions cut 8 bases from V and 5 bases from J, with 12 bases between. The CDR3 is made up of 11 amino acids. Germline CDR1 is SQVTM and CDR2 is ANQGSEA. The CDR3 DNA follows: TGCAGCACTGAAACCCGGGAGACCCAGTACTTC. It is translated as CSTETRETQYF.

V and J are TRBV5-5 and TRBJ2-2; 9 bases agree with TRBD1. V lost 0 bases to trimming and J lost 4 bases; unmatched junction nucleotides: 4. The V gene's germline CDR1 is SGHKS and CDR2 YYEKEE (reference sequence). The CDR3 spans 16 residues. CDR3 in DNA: TGTGCCAGCAGCTTGGGGGACAGGGAATCCACCGGGGAGCTGTTTTTT. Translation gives CASSLGDRESTGELFF.

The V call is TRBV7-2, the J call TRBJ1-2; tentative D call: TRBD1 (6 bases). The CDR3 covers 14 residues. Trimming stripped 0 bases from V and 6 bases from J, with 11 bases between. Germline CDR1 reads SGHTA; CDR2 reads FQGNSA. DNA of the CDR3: TGTGCCAGCAGCTTAGCTCGGGGGGCGGATGGCTACACCTTC. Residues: CASSLARGADGYTF.

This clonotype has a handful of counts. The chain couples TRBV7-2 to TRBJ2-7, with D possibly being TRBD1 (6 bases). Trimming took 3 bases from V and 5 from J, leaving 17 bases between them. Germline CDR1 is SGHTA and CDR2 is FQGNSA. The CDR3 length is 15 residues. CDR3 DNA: TGTGCCAGCAGCTTTCCCGGGGCCGGGGACAACGAGCAGTACTTC. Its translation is CASSFPGAGDNEQYF.

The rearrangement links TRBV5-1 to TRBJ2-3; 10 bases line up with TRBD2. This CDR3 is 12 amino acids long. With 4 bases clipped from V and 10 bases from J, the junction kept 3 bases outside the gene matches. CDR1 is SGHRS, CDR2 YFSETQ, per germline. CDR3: CASSPAGGPQYF. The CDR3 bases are TGCGCCAGCAGCCCAGCGGGGGGGCCGCAGTATTTT.

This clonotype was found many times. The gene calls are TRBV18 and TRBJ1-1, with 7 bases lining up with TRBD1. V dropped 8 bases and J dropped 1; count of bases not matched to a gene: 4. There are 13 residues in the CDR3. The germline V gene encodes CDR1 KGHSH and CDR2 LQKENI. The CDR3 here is CASQQGRNTEAFF. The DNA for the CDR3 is TGTGCCAGCCAACAGGGGAGGAACACTGAAGCTTTCTTT.

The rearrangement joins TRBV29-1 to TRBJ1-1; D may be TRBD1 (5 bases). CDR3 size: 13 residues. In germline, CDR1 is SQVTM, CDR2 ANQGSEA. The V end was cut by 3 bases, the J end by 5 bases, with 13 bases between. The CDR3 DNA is TGCAGCGTTGACCGCCAGGGATGGACTGAAGCTTTCTTT. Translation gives CSVDRQGWTEAFF.

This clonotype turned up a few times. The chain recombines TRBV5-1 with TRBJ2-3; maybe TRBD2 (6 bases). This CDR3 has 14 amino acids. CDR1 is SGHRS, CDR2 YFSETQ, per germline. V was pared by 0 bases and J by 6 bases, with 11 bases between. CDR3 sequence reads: CASSLAPGGDTQYF. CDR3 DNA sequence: TGCGCCAGCAGCTTGGCCCCTGGAGGGGATACGCAGTATTTT.

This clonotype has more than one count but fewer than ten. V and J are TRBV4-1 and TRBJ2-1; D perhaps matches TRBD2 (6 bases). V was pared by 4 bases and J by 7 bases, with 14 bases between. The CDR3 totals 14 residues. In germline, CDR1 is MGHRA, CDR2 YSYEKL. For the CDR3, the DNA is TGCGCCAGCAGCCCCTCTAGCGCTATGAATGAGCAGTTCTTC. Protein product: CASSPSSAMNEQFF.

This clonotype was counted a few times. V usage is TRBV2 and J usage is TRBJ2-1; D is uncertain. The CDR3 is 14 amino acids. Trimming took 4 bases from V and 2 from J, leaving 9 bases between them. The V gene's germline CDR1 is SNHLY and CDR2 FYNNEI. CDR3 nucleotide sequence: TGTGCCAGCAGTGGGCAGAGACCCTACAATGAGCAGTTCTTC. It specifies CASSGQRPYNEQFF.

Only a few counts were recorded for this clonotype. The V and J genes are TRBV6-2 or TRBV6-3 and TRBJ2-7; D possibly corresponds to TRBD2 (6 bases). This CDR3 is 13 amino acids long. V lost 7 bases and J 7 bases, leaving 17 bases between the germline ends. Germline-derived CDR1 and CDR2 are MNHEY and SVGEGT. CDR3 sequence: CASMRDTSGEQYF. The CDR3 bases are TGTGCCAGCATGCGGGATACTTCAGGGGAGCAGTACTTC.

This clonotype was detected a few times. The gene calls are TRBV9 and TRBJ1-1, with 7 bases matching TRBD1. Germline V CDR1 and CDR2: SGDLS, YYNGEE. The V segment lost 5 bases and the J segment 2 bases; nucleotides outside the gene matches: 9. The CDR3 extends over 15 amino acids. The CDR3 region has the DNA TGTGCCAGCAGAGCCGGGGACAGTACAAACACTGAAGCTTTCTTT. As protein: CASRAGDSTNTEAFF.

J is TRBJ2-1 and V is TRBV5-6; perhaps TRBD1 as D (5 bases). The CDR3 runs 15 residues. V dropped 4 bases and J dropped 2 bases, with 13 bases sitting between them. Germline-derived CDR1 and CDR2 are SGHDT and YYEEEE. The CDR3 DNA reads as TGTGCCAGCAGCCCTTCGCGCAGGGCCTACAATGAGCAGTTCTTC. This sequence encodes CASSPSRRAYNEQFF.

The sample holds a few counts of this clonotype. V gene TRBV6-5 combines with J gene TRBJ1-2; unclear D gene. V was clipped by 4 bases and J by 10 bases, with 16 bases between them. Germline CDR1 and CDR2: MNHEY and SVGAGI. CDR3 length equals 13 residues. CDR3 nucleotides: TGTGCCAGCAGTTCGAGGGCAATGACTGACTACACCTTC. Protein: CASSSRAMTDYTF.

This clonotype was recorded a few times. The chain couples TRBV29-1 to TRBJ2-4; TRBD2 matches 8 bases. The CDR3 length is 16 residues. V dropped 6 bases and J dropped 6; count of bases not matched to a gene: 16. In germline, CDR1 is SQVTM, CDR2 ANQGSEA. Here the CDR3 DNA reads TGCAGCGTAGAGGTAGATAGTGGTCTAGCGGGAAACATTCAGTACTTC. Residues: CSVEVDSGLAGNIQYF.

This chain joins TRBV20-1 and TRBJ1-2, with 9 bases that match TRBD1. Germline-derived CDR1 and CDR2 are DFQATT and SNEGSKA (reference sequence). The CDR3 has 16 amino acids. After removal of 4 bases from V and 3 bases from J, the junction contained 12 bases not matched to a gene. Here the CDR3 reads CSANRGQSREDYGYTF. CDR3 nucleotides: TGCAGTGCTAACAGGGGGCAAAGTAGGGAGGACTATGGCTACACCTTC.

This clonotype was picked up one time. In DNA form, the CDR3 reads TGCAGTGCTAGTGGCACTAGCGGGAGAACGGCAGATACGCAGTATTTT. Its protein product is CSASGTSGRTADTQYF. This chain joins TRBV20-1 and TRBJ2-3, with 11 bases that match TRBD2. Germline V lookup: CDR1 DFQATT, CDR2 SNEGSKA (reference sequence). CDR3 length: 16 residues. With V trimmed by 3 bases and J by 4 bases, 9 bases remained unmatched.

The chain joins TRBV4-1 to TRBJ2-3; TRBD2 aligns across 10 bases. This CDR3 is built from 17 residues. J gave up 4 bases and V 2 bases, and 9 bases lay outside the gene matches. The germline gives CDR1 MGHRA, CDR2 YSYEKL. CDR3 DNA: TGCGCCAGCAGCCAAACTAGCGGGGTCCGAGGGGCAGATACGCAGTATTTT. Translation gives CASSQTSGVRGADTQYF.

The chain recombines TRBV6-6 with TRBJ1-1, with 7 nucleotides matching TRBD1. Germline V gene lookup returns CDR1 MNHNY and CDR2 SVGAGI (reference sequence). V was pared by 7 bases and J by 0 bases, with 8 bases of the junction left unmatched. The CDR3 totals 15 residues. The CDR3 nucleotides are TGTGCCAGCATCCGGGACAGCGTTATGAACACTGAAGCTTTCTTT. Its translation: CASIRDSVMNTEAFF.

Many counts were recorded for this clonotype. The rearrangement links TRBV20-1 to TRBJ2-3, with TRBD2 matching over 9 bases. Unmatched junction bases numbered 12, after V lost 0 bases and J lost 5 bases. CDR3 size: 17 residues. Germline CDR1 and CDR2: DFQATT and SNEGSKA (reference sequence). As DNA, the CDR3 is TGCAGTGCTAGAGATCTAGCTAGCGGGAAGGTTGGAGATACGCAGTATTTT. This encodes CSARDLASGKVGDTQYF.

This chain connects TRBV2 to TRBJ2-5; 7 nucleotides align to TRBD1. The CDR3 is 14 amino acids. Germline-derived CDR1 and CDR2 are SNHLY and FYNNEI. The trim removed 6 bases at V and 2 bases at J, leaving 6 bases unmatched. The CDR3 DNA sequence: TGTGCCAGCAGACCCGGGACAGTACAAGAGACCCAGTACTTC. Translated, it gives CASRPGTVQETQYF. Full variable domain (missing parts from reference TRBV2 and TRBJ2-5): EPEVTQTPSHQVTQMGQEVILRCVPISNHLYFYWYRQILGQKVEFLVSFYNNEISEKSEIFDDQFSVERPDGSNFTLKIRSTKLEDSAMYFCASRPGTVQETQYFGPGTRLLVL.

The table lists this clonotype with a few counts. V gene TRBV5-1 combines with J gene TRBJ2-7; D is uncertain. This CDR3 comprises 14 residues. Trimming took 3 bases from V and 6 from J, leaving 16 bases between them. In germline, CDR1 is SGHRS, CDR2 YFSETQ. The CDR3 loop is CASSYRTDTGEQYF. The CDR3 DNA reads TGCGCCAGCAGCTACCGGACCGATACGGGCGAGCAGTACTTC.

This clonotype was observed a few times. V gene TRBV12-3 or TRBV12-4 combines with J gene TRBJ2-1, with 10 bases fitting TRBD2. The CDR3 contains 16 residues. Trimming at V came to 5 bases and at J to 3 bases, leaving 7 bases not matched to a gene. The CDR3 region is CASSHRLAGNYNEQFF. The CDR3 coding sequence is TGTGCCAGCAGTCACCGACTAGCGGGTAACTACAATGAGCAGTTCTTC.

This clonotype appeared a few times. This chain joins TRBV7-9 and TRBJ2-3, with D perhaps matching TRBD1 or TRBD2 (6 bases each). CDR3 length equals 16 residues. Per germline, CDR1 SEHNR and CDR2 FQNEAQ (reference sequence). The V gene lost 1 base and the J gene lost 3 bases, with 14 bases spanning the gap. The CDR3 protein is CASSLVGRGGTDTQYF. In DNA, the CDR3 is TGTGCCAGCAGCTTAGTTGGCAGGGGAGGTACAGATACGCAGTATTTT.

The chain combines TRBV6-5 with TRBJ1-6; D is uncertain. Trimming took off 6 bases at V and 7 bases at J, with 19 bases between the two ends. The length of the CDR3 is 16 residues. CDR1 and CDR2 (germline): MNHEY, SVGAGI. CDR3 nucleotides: TGTGCCAGCAGCGGACTCCGGACGGCATACAATTCACCCCTCCACTTT. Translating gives CASSGLRTAYNSPLHF.

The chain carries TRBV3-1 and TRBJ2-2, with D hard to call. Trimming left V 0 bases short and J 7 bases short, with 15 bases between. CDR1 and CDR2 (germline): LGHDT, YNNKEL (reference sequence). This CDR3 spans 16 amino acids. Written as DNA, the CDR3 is TGTGCCAGCAGCCAAGACAAGGATGTGATCGGCGGGGAGCTGTTTTTT. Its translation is CASSQDKDVIGGELFF.

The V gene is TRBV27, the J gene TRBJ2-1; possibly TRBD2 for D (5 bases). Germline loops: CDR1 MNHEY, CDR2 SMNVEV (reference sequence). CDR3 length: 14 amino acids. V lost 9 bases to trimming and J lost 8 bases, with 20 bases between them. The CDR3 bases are TGTGCCAGGGGTTGGCCGGGTAGCGTGGATGAGCAGTTCTTC. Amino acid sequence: CARGWPGSVDEQFF.

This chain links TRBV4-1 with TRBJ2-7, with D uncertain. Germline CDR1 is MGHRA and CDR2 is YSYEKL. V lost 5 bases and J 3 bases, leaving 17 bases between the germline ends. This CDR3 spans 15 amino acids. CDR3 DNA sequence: TGCGCCAGCAGCTATACCGGACCTTCAAACTACGAGCAGTACTTC. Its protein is CASSYTGPSNYEQYF.

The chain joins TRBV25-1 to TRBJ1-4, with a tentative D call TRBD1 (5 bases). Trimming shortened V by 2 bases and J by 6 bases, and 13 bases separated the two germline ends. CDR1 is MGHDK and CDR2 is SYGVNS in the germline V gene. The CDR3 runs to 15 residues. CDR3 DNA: TGTGCCAGCAGTGAACCGGGGGGTAAGGATGAAAAACTGTTTTTT. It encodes CASSEPGGKDEKLFF.